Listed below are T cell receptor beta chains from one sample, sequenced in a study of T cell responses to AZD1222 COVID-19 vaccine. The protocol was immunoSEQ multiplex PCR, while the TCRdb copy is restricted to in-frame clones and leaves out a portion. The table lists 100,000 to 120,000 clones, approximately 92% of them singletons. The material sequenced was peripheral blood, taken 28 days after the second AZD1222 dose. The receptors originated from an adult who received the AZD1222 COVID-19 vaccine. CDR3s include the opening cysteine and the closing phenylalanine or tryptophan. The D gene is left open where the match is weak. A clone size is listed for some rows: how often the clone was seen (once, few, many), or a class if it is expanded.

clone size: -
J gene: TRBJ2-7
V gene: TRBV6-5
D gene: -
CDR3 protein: CASSPARARDEQYF
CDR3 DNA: TGTGCCAGCAGTCCCGCCAGGGCTCGCGACGAGCAGTACTTC

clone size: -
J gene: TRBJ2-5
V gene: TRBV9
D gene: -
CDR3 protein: CASSVDTIPGVQETQYF
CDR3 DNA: TGTGCCAGCAGCGTAGATACCATTCCAGGGGTCCAAGAGACCCAGTACTTC

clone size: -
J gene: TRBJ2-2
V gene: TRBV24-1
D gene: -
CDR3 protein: CATSDNGTPNTGELFF
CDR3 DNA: TGTGCCACCAGTGACAACGGGACACCGAACACCGGGGAGCTGTTTTTT

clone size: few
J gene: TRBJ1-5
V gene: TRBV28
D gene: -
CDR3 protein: CASIWGGRNQPQHF
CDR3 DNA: TGTGCCAGCATATGGGGCGGGAGGAATCAGCCCCAGCATTTT

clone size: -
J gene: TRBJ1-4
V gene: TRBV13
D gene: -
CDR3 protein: CASSFSGGRTNEKLFF
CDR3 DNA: TGTGCCAGCAGCTTTTCTGGGGGGAGAACTAATGAAAAACTGTTTTTT

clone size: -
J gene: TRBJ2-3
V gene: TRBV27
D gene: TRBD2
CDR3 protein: CASSGSGRASRADTQYF
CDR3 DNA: TGTGCCAGCAGTGGTAGCGGGAGGGCAAGTAGAGCAGATACGCAGTATTTT

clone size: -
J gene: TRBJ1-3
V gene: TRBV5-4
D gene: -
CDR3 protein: CASSLDSGNTIYF
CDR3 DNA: TGTGCCAGCAGCTTGGACAGCGGAAACACCATATATTTT

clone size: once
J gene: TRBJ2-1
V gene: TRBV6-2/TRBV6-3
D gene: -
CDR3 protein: CASSYGGSLVYNEQFF
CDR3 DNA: TGTGCCAGCAGTTACGGGGGGAGCCTGGTTTACAATGAGCAGTTCTTC

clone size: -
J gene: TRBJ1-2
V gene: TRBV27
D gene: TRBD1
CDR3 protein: CASSHRQGGGYGYTF
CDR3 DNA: TGTGCCAGCAGTCACCGACAGGGTGGAGGGTATGGCTACACCTTC

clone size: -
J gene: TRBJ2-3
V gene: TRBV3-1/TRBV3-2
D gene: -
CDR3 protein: CASSQGTGAQKYF
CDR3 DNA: TGTGCCAGCAGCCAAGGTACCGGGGCTCAAAAGTATTTT

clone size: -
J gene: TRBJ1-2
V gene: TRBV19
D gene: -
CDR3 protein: CASHNRAGYTF
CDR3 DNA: TGTGCCAGTCACAACAGGGCTGGCTACACCTTC

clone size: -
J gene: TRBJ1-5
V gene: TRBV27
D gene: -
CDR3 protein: CASRPGTISNQPQHF
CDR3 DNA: TGTGCCAGCAGACCCGGGACCATTAGCAATCAGCCCCAGCATTTT